The source of this TCR beta chain is a study of shared clonotypes between healthy human individuals. Study-wide context: Each donor contributed plates that comprised three CD4 naive, three CD4 memory, two CD8 naive and one CD8 memory. The study's findings and limits: Sampling included only blood; tissue repertoires likely differ.

It was 150 to 250 ng DNA, 28,000 or so T cell genomes, that sorted-subset replicate PCRs used. Some clones are missing from TCRdb's copy, which holds only in-frame ones; the method was immunoSEQ multiplex PCR. The table lists some 2 million clones, about 95% of them singletons. Germline values: CDR1 SGHRS, CDR2 YFSETQ. The V and J ends lost 3 bases and 0 bases, in that order; junction bases with no gene match: 5. CDR3 size: 15 residues. Terminally differentiated effector memory CD45RA+ cells were excluded from the naive CD8 cells, which were CD45RO-negative and positively selected for CCR7. Worth noting for this clone: What it binds is not known.

This receptor was taken from a man in his late teens or twenties in good health. This chain connects TRBV5-1 to TRBJ1-1; TRBD1 aligns across 7 bases. What was sequenced was naive CD8+ T cells sorted from blood. CDR3 amino acids: CASSYRTGVNTEAFF. CDR3 in DNA: TGCGCCAGCAGCTACAGGACAGGTGTGAACACTGAAGCTTTCTTT.